These T cell receptor beta chains were read from a single sample in a study of shared clonotypes between healthy human individuals. Assay used: immunoSEQ multiplex PCR; TCRdb lists only in-frame clones, some missing. The data show millions of clones, around 93% seen once. The source material was naive CD8+ T cells from PBMCs. The source is a young man in good health. Some clones in this sample may be carry-over from other donors' samples. The CDR3 runs from the conserved cysteine through the conserved F or W. The D gene is left open where the match is weak. Only part of the rows carry a size: once, few, many, or a class if the clone is expanded.

abundance	v_gene	j_gene	d_gene	CDR3aa	CDR3nt
-	TRBV28	TRBJ2-7	-	CASRWVQGSYEQYF	TGTGCCAGCAGGTGGGTCCAGGGCTCCTACGAGCAGTACTTC
-	TRBV14	TRBJ2-3	-	CASSPLADTTDTQYF	TGTGCCAGCAGCCCGTTGGCGGATACCACAGATACGCAGTATTTT
-	TRBV10-3	TRBJ2-2	-	CATGAGELFF	TGTGCCACCGGAGCCGGGGAGCTGTTTTTT
-	TRBV9	TRBJ2-7	-	CASSVAGTVTYEQYF	TGTGCCAGCAGCGTCGCCGGGACGGTCACCTACGAGCAGTACTTC
-	TRBV4-3	TRBJ1-4	TRBD1	CASSRLTGGSNEKLFF	TGCGCCAGCAGCCGCCTGACAGGGGGCTCTAATGAAAAACTGTTTTTT
-	TRBV30	TRBJ2-7	TRBD2	CAWSYAGGYEQYF	TGTGCCTGGAGTTATGCGGGGGGCTACGAGCAGTACTTC
-	TRBV7-9	TRBJ2-5	-	CASSFGARETQYF	TGTGCCAGCAGCTTCGGCGCGAGAGAGACCCAGTACTTC
once	TRBV4-2	TRBJ2-7	TRBD2	CASSRTSRGGRLYEQYF	TGTGCCAGCAGCCGTACCTCGCGCGGCGGGAGGTTGTACGAGCAGTACTTC
-	TRBV7-2	TRBJ2-3	-	CASSLVGLGVEYF	TGTGCCAGCAGCTTAGTAGGACTGGGGGTCGAGTATTTT
-	TRBV27	TRBJ1-2	TRBD1	CASSPWGGRTGANGYGYTF	TGTGCCAGCAGTCCTTGGGGGGGGAGGACAGGGGCCAATGGCTATGGCTACACCTTC
-	TRBV30	TRBJ2-1	-	CAWSGLNNEQFF	TGTGCCTGGTCGGGACTCAACAATGAGCAGTTCTTC
-	TRBV19	TRBJ1-4	-	CASSIDRDLGEKLFF	TGTGCCAGTAGTATAGACCGGGACTTAGGGGAAAAACTGTTTTTT
-	TRBV15	TRBJ1-1	TRBD1	CATSTKTGGRNTEAFF	TGTGCCACCAGCACTAAGACAGGGGGTAGGAACACTGAAGCTTTCTTT
-	TRBV11-2	TRBJ2-2	TRBD1	CASSPWTGALTGELFF	TGTGCCAGCAGCCCCTGGACAGGGGCCCTCACCGGGGAGCTGTTTTTT
-	TRBV6-5	TRBJ2-3	-	CASSVRATDTQYF	TGTGCCAGCAGTGTGAGGGCGACAGATACGCAGTATTTT
few	TRBV7-6	TRBJ2-3	-	CASSLGPDTQYF	TGTGCCAGCAGCTTAGGCCCAGATACGCAGTATTTT
once	TRBV25-1	TRBJ2-7	-	CASSEWGAYEQYF	TGTGCCAGCAGTGAATGGGGAGCCTACGAGCAGTACTTC
-	TRBV20-1	TRBJ1-2	-	CSARYYGYTF	TGCAGTGCCAGATACTATGGCTACACCTTC